These 10 T cell receptor beta chains originate from one sample sequenced in a study of Ad26.COV2.S vaccination and SARS-CoV-2 variants. Sequenced by immunoSEQ multiplex PCR; TCRdb stores in-frame clones only, minus some. Counted here are over 400,000 clones, about 90% occurring once; the ten biggest clones make up less than 4.5%. Sample treatment: some 20 received Ad26.COV2.S at low or high dose, single or two shots; about 5 received placebo; per-sample allocation not given. Samples analyzed were those drawn on day 63 after the first vaccine or placebo injection. This specimen was peripheral blood, taken in a trial of Ad26.COV2.S vaccine versus placebo. These receptors all stem from a person aged 18-65 years who received the Ad26.COV2.S COVID-19 vaccine or a placebo.

The V gene is TRBV5-4, the J gene TRBJ2-1, with TRBD2 as a possible D gene (8 bases). The V end lost 9 bases, the J end lost 6 bases, and 16 bases lay between the germline ends. The CDR3 has 13 amino acids. The germline V gene has CDR1 SGHNT and CDR2 YYREEE (reference sequence). The CDR3 spells CATREGAPNEQFF. CDR3 DNA sequence: TGTGCCACCCGGGAGGGGGCACCCAATGAGCAGTTCTTC.

The V and J genes are TRBV7-8 and TRBJ1-5; D perhaps matches TRBD1 (6 bases). The CDR3 is 14 residues long. V was trimmed by 5 bases and J by 0 bases, leaving 8 bases between them. The germline V gene encodes CDR1 SGHVS and CDR2 FQNEAQ. CDR3 nucleotide sequence: TGTGCCAGCAGCCGGACAGATAGCAATCAGCCCCAGCATTTT. Translation gives CASSRTDSNQPQHF.

This chain uses TRBV29-1 with TRBJ2-3, with 16 bases fitting TRBD2. The CDR3 consists of 18 residues. J gave up 6 bases and V 4 bases, and 13 bases lay outside the gene matches. Germline CDR1 and CDR2: SQVTM and ANQGSEA. The CDR3 DNA reads TGCAGCGTTGCGGGACTAGCGGGAGGGCCACACACGGGGGATACGCAGTATTTT. Translation gives CSVAGLAGGPHTGDTQYF.

The V call is TRBV11-3, the J call TRBJ2-1; 7 bases are shared with TRBD1. Per germline, CDR1 SGHNT and CDR2 YENEEA. This CDR3 is built from 16 residues. V was clipped by 6 bases and J by 4 bases; unmatched bases: 12. The CDR3 nucleotides are TGTGCCAGCAGTCCTGGTAGGGGACAGAGATACAATGAGCAGTTCTTC. Translated, it gives CASSPGRGQRYNEQFF.

The rearrangement links TRBV9 to TRBJ1-1; the match to TRBD1 covers 10 bases. This CDR3 is 15 amino acids long. Germline loops: CDR1 SGDLS, CDR2 YYNGEE. Trimming removed 0 bases from V and 1 base from J; junction bases left unmatched: 0. The CDR3 here is CASSVGTGGNTEAFF. For the CDR3, the DNA is TGTGCCAGCAGCGTAGGGACAGGGGGGAACACTGAAGCTTTCTTT.

The table lists this clone with a count of one. The chain links TRBV6-2 or TRBV6-3 to TRBJ1-3; D uncertain. Deletions cut 2 bases from V and 0 bases from J, with 5 bases between. CDR1 and CDR2 (germline): MNHEY, SVGEGT. This CDR3 comprises 14 residues. The CDR3, as DNA: TGTGCCAGCAGTTACGGATACTCTGGAAACACCATATATTTT. It specifies CASSYGYSGNTIYF.

CDR3 bases: TGTGCCAGCAGCTTAGACGGACTAGCGGGAACGAATGAGCAGTTCTTC. Translated: CASSLDGLAGTNEQFF. This chain uses TRBV7-2 with TRBJ2-1; 12 nucleotides match TRBD2. The J segment lost 7 bases and the V segment lost 1 base, leaving 5 bases of the junction unmatched. Germline CDR1 SGHTA, CDR2 FQGNSA. There are 16 residues in the CDR3. Supplemented by reference TRBV7-2 and TRBJ2-1, the full variable domain reads GAGVSQSPSNKVTEKGKDVELRCDPISGHTALYWYRQSLGQGLEFLIYFQGNSAPDKSGLPSDRFSAERTGGSVSTLTIQRTQQEDSAVYLCASSLDGLAGTNEQFFGPGTRLTVL.

The V gene is TRBV25-1, the J gene TRBJ2-2; 9 bases map to TRBD1. With V trimmed by 3 bases and J by 7 bases, 6 bases remained unmatched. Germline CDR1 is MGHDK and CDR2 is SYGVNS. This CDR3 has 15 amino acids. CDR3 in DNA: TGTGCCAGCAGTGATTACAGGGGGCGGGACGGGGAGCTGTTTTTT. Translated, it gives CASSDYRGRDGELFF.

V and J are TRBV7-9 and TRBJ2-2, with TRBD2 identical over 9 bases. Germline V gives CDR1 SEHNR, CDR2 FQNEAQ (reference sequence). Trimming took 5 bases from V and 6 from J; bases not matched to a gene: 10. CDR3 length: 16 amino acids. CDR3 loop: CASSPDSGRGAGELFF. In nucleotides, the CDR3 is TGTGCCAGCAGCCCAGATAGCGGGAGAGGCGCCGGGGAGCTGTTTTTT.

This sequence joins TRBV19 and TRBJ2-7; 7 bases agree with TRBD1. This CDR3 is built from 14 residues. J was trimmed by 2 bases and V by 4 bases; bases with no gene match: 5. Germline V gives CDR1 LNHDA, CDR2 SQIVND (reference sequence). In DNA, the CDR3 is TGTGCCAGTAGTAGCCGGGACAGAGCCTACGAGCAGTACTTC. Its translation is CASSSRDRAYEQYF.